The source of this T cell receptor beta chain is a study of Graves' ophthalmopathy and Graves' hyperthyroidism. Amplification of TCR beta CDR3 regions used RNA transcripts. Amplification began with first-round RT-PCR using HTBI primers, then second-round multiplex PCR was performed. TCRdb reprocessed the multiplex PCR reads via MiXCR and lists one record per CDR3 protein. This table holds 300,000 to 400,000 distinct CDR3 sequences, 15% to 20% found once. This clonotype was seen at least ten times. This TCR was sampled from an adult man with Graves' ophthalmopathy. The sequencing input was peripheral blood.

CDR3 nucleotide sequence: TGCAGTGCTCCACCGCCAGGGGCGAACACTGAAGCTTTCTTT. Its translation is CSAPPPGANTEAFF. V and J are TRBV20-1 and TRBJ1-1; possibly TRBD1 for D (6 bases). Germline CDR1 and CDR2: DFQATT and SNEGSKA (reference sequence). V dropped 5 bases and J dropped 1 base, with 14 bases sitting between them. This CDR3 is 14 amino acids long.